The 5 T cell receptor beta chains reported below all come from one sample, sequenced in a study of shared clonotypes between healthy human individuals. The table came from immunoSEQ multiplex PCR; TCRdb's copy has only in-frame clones and leaves some out. Of approximately 1.9 million clones in the sample, 93% are singletons; the top ten hold over 1.5%. Terminally differentiated effector memory CD45RA+ cells were excluded by CCR7 positive selection of CD45RO-negative cells. Source material: naive CD8+ T cells from PBMCs. The source is a man between 18 and 29 years old in good health. Some clones in this sample may be carry-over from other donors' samples.

This chain joins TRBV30 and TRBJ2-1; D is undetermined. CDR1 is GTSNPN, CDR2 SVGIG, per germline (reference sequence). Trimming took off 2 bases at V and 6 bases at J, with 8 bases between the two ends. The CDR3 covers 12 residues. The CDR3 spells CAWSHTGNEQFF. In DNA, the CDR3 is TGTGCCTGGAGTCACACCGGCAATGAGCAGTTCTTC.

This chain connects TRBV7-8 to TRBJ2-3; tentatively, D is TRBD1 or TRBD2 (5 bases each). V was clipped by 1 base and J by 4 bases, with 12 bases between them. The CDR3 runs to 15 residues. Per germline, CDR1 SGHVS and CDR2 FQNEAQ. CDR3 bases: TGTGCCAGCAGCTTAGGGGACCCGCGACCAGATACGCAGTATTTT. Its protein product is CASSLGDPRPDTQYF.

The chain recombines TRBV4-3 with TRBJ2-7; D is undetermined. Looked up from germline, CDR1 is LGHNA and CDR2 is YSLEER. Deletions cut 0 bases from V and 1 base from J, with 10 bases between. The CDR3 extends over 15 amino acids. The DNA for the CDR3 is TGCGCCAGCAGCCAAGATAGTGTCGGTTCCTACGAGCAGTACTTC. This translates into CASSQDSVGSYEQYF.

The chain combines TRBV7-8 with TRBJ1-5; D is undetermined. In germline, CDR1 is SGHVS, CDR2 FQNEAQ. V lost 5 bases and J lost 5, with 7 bases in between. This CDR3 spans 12 amino acids. CDR3 residues: CASSETDQPQHF. The DNA for the CDR3 is TGTGCCAGCAGCGAGACGGATCAGCCCCAGCATTTT.

A word on this clone: The same CDR3 also results from other DNA sequences found in this sample. The chain recombines TRBV11-2 with TRBJ1-2; D ambiguous. The germline V and J ends were trimmed by 1 base and 3 bases, with 9 bases remaining between them. The CDR3 has 14 amino acids. Germline V gives CDR1 SGHAT, CDR2 FQNNGV. CDR3 protein: CASSLAGLDYGYTF. CDR3 DNA: TGTGCCAGCAGCTTAGCTGGCCTGGACTATGGCTACACCTTC.